The 18 T cell receptor beta chains in this list originate from one sample, sequenced in a study of blood T cell repertoires in COVID-19. Method: immunoSEQ multiplex PCR; TCRdb's copy keeps in-frame clones and lacks some. The sample comprises fewer than 110,000 clones, approximately 89% of which are singletons, and roughly 15% rests with the top ten. Source material: peripheral blood. The receptors derive from an elderly woman in a cohort sampled during active COVID-19.

The chain employs TRBV7-9 and TRBJ1-5; D is unclear. Per germline, CDR1 SEHNR and CDR2 FQNEAQ (reference sequence). The CDR3 runs 12 residues. Deletions cut 5 bases from V and 4 bases from J, with 6 bases between. This CDR3 reads CASSRENQPQHF. DNA of the CDR3: TGTGCCAGCAGCCGGGAAAATCAGCCCCAGCATTTT.

This sequence joins TRBV5-4 and TRBJ2-7; 7 bases fit TRBD1. CDR3 length: 18 amino acids. Trimming took 0 bases from V and 2 from J; bases not matched to a gene: 14. CDR1 is SGHNT and CDR2 is YYREEE in the germline V gene (reference sequence). The DNA for the CDR3 is TGTGCCAGCAGCTTGGGAGGGGGCTCCCTCAGCGGCCCCTACGAGCAGTACTTC. Its protein product is CASSLGGGSLSGPYEQYF.

This rearrangement joins TRBV19 to TRBJ1-5, with 7 bases lining up with TRBD1. Germline V CDR1 and CDR2: LNHDA, SQIVND (reference sequence). The CDR3 sequence is 17 residues long. V lost 1 base and J lost 11; bases outside the gene matches: 17. In nucleotides, the CDR3 is TGTGCCAGTAGTATAGTGAGAGACAGGGTAAGTTCTCGGTCCCAGCATTTT. As protein: CASSIVRDRVSSRSQHF.

In nucleotides, the CDR3 is TGCAGTGCTAGTCCGGGGTCAATGGAGTCCGGGGAGCTGTTTTTT. It translates to CSASPGSMESGELFF. The rearrangement links TRBV20-1 to TRBJ2-2, with D perhaps TRBD2 (5 bases). The CDR3 sequence is 15 residues long. CDR1 and CDR2 from the germline V gene are DFQATT and SNEGSKA (reference sequence). The V end was cut by 3 bases, the J end by 6 bases, with 17 bases between.

The chain carries TRBV18 and TRBJ2-7, with D maybe TRBD1 (6 bases). CDR1 is KGHSH, CDR2 LQKENI, per germline. V shed 3 bases and J shed 5 bases, with 14 bases lying between them. The CDR3 has 14 residues. Here the CDR3 DNA reads TGTGCCAGCTCACCTTCTACAGGGTTCCACGAGCAGTACTTC. It translates to CASSPSTGFHEQYF.

This clone was found once. The chain combines TRBV7-2 with TRBJ2-7, with 9 positions matching TRBD2. CDR3 length equals 16 residues. Per the germline V gene, CDR1 is SGHTA and CDR2 is FQGNSA. Losses at the gene ends were 3 bases for V and 2 bases for J; bases not matched to a gene: 8. The CDR3 DNA is TGTGCCAGCAGCTTCAACCTCATAGCGGGAGCCTACGAGCAGTACTTC. Translating gives CASSFNLIAGAYEQYF.

The chain has TRBV3-1 (or the pseudogene TRBV3-2) and TRBJ2-1, with 9 nucleotides matching TRBD2. Losses at the gene ends were 6 bases for V and 4 bases for J; bases not matched to a gene: 4. This CDR3 has 14 residues. CDR1 is LGHDT, CDR2 YNNKEL, per germline (reference sequence). This CDR3 is CASRPSGEYNEQFF. In nucleotides, the CDR3 is TGTGCCAGCAGACCTAGCGGGGAGTACAATGAGCAGTTCTTC.

The chain employs TRBV7-8 and TRBJ2-5; TRBD2 matches 9 bases. Germline assignment: CDR1 SGHVS and CDR2 FQNEAQ. Trimming cost V 3 bases and J 5 bases; bases outside gene matches: 10. The CDR3 length is 16 residues. CDR3 coding DNA: TGTGCCAGCAGCTTGGTGGCGGGGGGGCGGGCCGAGACCCAGTACTTC. It specifies CASSLVAGGRAETQYF.

This clone was recorded only once. The rearrangement links TRBV3-1 (or the pseudogene TRBV3-2) to TRBJ2-5; D is ambiguous. The CDR3 consists of 12 residues. In germline, CDR1 is LGHDT, CDR2 YNNKEL (reference sequence). V shed 4 bases and J shed 2 bases, with 5 bases lying between them. Written as DNA, the CDR3 is TGTGCCAGCAGCCGAGTACAAGAGACCCAGTACTTC. It encodes CASSRVQETQYF.

V is TRBV7-6 and J is TRBJ2-3, with D possibly being TRBD2 (6 bases). The CDR3 is 16 residues long. CDR1 and CDR2 from the germline V gene are SGHVS and FNYEAQ. Trimming took off 1 base at V and 2 bases at J, with 13 bases between the two ends. CDR3 amino acids: CASSLGGGTATDTQYF. DNA for the CDR3: TGTGCCAGCAGCTTAGGGGGCGGGACGGCCACAGATACGCAGTATTTT.

The V call is TRBV28, the J call TRBJ2-2; D call uncertain. Germline-derived CDR1 and CDR2 are MDHEN and SYDVKM. The V end lost 8 bases, the J end lost 0 bases, and 13 bases lay between the germline ends. The CDR3 sequence is 15 residues long. DNA for the CDR3: TGTGCCAGCCGTGAGTTTGCGTCGAACACCGGGGAGCTGTTTTTT. It codes for CASREFASNTGELFF.

The chain recombines TRBV5-1 with TRBJ1-4; 11 bases align to TRBD1. After removal of 4 bases from V and 8 bases from J, the junction contained 7 bases not matched to a gene. In germline, CDR1 is SGHRS, CDR2 YFSETQ. This CDR3 spans 15 amino acids. CDR3 DNA: TGCGCCAGCAGCACGGGACAGGGGGAGCGCGAAAAACTGTTTTTT. It yields the protein CASSTGQGEREKLFF.

The chain carries TRBV12-3 or TRBV12-4 and TRBJ2-1; 9 nucleotides match TRBD1. The CDR3 is 12 amino acids. The V gene end was trimmed by 7 bases and the J gene end by 15 bases; junction bases not matched to a gene: 10. DNA for the CDR3: TGTGCCAGCATAGGGACAGGGCCTGCCCCGTTCTTC. Its protein product is CASIGTGPAPFF.

This chain joins TRBV7-9 and TRBJ1-5; D remains unclear. The germline gives CDR1 SEHNR, CDR2 FQNEAQ (reference sequence). The CDR3 has 15 residues. The V end was cut by 2 bases, the J end by 1 base, with 9 bases between. The CDR3 here is CASSLTGLSNQPQHF. Here the CDR3 DNA reads TGTGCCAGCAGCTTAACCGGTTTGAGCAATCAGCCCCAGCATTTT.

This chain connects TRBV24-1 to TRBJ1-3; 7 positions match TRBD1. The trim removed 4 bases at V and 0 bases at J, leaving 5 bases unmatched. Per germline, CDR1 KGHDR and CDR2 SFDVKD. This CDR3 contains 16 residues. Here the CDR3 DNA reads TGTGCCACCAGTGACCCCAGACAGGGCTCTGGAAACACCATATATTTT. As protein: CATSDPRQGSGNTIYF.

This rearrangement joins TRBV12-5 to TRBJ2-7; a weak D match, TRBD1 (6 bases). Trimming cost V 0 bases and J 7 bases, with 16 bases left between them. Germline CDR1 reads LGHNT; CDR2 reads FRNRAP. The CDR3 extends over 15 amino acids. DNA of the CDR3: TGTGCTAGTGGTTTGGTAGGGGACATAGCCACAGAGCAGTACTTC. This translates into CASGLVGDIATEQYF.

The chain uses TRBV2 and TRBJ2-5, with D possibly matching TRBD2 (5 bases). Germline CDR1 and CDR2: SNHLY and FYNNEI. The CDR3 sequence is 14 residues long. The V and J ends lost 8 bases and 6 bases respectively, with 19 bases between them. The CDR3 reads CASGEGVLPKTQYF. CDR3 sequence (DNA): TGTGCCAGCGGAGAGGGAGTTCTTCCGAAGACCCAGTACTTC.

This clone was seen a single time. CDR3 nucleotide sequence: TGTGCCAGCAGTGAAACACAGGGGGCGCTAAACTATGGCTACACCTTC. Translated, it gives CASSETQGALNYGYTF. The rearrangement links TRBV6-4 to TRBJ1-2; 9 bases map to TRBD1. The CDR3 length is 16 residues. V lost 3 bases, J lost 2 bases, and 7 bases stayed unmatched. Germline CDR1 is MRHNA and CDR2 is SNTAGT.